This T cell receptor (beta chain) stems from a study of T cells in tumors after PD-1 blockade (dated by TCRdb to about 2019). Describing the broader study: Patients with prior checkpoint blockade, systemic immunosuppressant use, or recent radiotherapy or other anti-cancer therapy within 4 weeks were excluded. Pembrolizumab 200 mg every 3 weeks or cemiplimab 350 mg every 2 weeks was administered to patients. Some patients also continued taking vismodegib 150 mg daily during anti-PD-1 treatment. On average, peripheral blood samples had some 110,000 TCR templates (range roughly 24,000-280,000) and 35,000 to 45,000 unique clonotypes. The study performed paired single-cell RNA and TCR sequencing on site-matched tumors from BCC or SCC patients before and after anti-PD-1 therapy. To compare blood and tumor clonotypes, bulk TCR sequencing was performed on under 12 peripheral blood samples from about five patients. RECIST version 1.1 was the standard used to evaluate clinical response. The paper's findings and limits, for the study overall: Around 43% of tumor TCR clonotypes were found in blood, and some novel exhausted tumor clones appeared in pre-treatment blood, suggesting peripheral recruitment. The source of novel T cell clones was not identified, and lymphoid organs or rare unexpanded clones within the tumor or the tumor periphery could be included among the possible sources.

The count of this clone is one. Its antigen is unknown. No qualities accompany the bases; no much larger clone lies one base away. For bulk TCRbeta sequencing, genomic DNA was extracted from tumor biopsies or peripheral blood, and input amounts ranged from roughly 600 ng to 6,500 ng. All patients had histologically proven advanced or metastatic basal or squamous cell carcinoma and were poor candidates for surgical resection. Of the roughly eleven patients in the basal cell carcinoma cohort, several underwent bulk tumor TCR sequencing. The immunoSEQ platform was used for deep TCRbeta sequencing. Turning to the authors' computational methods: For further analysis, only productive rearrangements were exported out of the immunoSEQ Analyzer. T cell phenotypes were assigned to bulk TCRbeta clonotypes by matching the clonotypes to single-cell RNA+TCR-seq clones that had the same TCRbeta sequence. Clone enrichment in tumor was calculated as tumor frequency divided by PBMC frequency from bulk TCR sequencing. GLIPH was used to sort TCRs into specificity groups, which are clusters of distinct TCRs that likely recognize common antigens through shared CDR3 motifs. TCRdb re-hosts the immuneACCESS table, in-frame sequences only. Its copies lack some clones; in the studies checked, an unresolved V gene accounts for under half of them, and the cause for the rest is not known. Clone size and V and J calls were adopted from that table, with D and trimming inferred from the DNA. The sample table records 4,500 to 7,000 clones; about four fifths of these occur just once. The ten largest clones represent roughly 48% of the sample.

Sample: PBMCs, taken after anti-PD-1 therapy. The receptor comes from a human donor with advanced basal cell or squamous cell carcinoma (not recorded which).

The CDR3 region: CASSVYSGEALNEQFF. The DNA sequence is given as TGTGCCAGTAGTGTCTATAGCGGGGAGGCTCTTAATGAGCAGTTCTTC. The chain is made from TRBV19 and TRBJ2-1, and TRBD2 matches 8 of the central bases. From cysteine to phenylalanine, the CDR3 is 16 amino acids long. Of all the DNA, just the CDR3 is kept, 48 bases in frame from base 1. CDR1 and CDR2 are read off the germline V gene (reference sequence) as LNHDA and SQIVND. Trimming accounts for 5 bases at V and 7 bases at J, while the number of junction bases matched to no gene is 13.